This paragraph covers one T cell receptor (beta chain) sequence. The antigen remains undetermined. A much larger clone lies a single base off, so this may be a read error. This CDR3 has 14 amino acids. Looked up from germline, CDR1 is SQVTM and CDR2 is ANQGSEA. This sample is part of a study of blood T cells in healthy people across ages. Study-level findings and limits: Diversity was higher, and naive CD4+ cells more numerous, in long-lived donors than in aged donors.

A second 7 to 11 cycle PCR used barcoded and J-beta primers. In TCRdb, the 5' RACE reads were re-called with MiXCR into one record per CDR3 protein. Among about 970,000 distinct CDR3 sequences listed, 51% were seen once. This TCR was recovered from a woman aged 55-70 years in good health. Sequenced material: blood. This chain joins TRBV29-1 and TRBJ2-7, with D uncertain. CDR3 sequence (DNA): TGCAGCGTTGGGGCAGCGAGTCTCGGGTACGAGCGGTACTTC. Amino acids: CSVGAASLGYERYF.